In its sample, the clone carrying this T cell receptor beta chain was seen many times. Its antigen is not identified. The data were obtained in a study of blood T cells in healthy people across ages. Study summary: Per every two T cells, about one barcoded beta molecule was captured by template switching.

General observations from the study: Older age coincided with a roughly linear decline in TCR beta diversity per million T cells. Both naive CD4+ cell counts and diversity were greater in long-lived donors than in aged donors.

PCR was performed a second time for about 7 to 11 cycles using a sample-barcoded 5' primer and a J-beta primer mix. The template-switch adaptor was a 5' adaptor with 12 random nucleotides. It tagged each cDNA molecule. TCRdb independently ran MiXCR on the 5' RACE reads; one entry per CDR3 protein. The profile shows about 1.4 million distinct CDR3 sequences, 59% of them singletons. This CDR3 has 15 amino acids. Trimming removed 2 bases from V and 1 base from J; junction bases left unmatched: 3. The germline V gene encodes CDR1 LGHNA and CDR2 YNFKEQ. The receptor's source is a man younger than 35 in good health. The rearrangement uses TRBV4-2 and TRBJ2-5, with 8 bases lining up with TRBD2. The sequenced sample was blood. CDR3 DNA sequence: TGTGCCAGCAGCCAAATAGCGGGACCCCAAGAGACCCAGTACTTC. This codes for CASSQIAGPQETQYF.